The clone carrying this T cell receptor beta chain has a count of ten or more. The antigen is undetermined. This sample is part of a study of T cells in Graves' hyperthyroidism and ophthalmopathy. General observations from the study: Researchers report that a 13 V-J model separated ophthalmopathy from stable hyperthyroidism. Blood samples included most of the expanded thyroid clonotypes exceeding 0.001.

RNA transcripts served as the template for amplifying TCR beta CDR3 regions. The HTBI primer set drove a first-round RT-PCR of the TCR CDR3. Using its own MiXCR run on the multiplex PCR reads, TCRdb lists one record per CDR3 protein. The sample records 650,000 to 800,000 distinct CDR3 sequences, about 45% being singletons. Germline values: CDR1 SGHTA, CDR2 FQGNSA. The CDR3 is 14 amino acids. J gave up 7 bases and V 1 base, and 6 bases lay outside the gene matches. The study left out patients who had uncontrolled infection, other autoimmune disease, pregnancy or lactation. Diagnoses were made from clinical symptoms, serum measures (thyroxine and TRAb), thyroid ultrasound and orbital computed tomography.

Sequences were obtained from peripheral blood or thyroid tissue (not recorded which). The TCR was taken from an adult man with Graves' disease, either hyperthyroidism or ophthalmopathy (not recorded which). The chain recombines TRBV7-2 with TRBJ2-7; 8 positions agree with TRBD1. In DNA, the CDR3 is TGTGCCAGCAGCTTAGAGACAGGGGTCGGTGAGCAGTACTTC. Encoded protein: CASSLETGVGEQYF.